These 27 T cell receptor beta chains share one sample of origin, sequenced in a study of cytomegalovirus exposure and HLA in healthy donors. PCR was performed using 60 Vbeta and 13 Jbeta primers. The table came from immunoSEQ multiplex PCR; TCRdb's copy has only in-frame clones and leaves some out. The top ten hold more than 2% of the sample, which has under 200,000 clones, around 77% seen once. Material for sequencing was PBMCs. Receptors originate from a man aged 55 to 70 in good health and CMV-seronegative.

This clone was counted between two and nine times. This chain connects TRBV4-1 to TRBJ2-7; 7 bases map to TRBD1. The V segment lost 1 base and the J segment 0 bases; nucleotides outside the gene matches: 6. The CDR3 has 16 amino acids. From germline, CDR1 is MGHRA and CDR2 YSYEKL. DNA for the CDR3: TGCGCCAGCAGCCAAGCGACAGGGCGTAACTCCTACGAGCAGTACTTC. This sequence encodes CASSQATGRNSYEQYF.

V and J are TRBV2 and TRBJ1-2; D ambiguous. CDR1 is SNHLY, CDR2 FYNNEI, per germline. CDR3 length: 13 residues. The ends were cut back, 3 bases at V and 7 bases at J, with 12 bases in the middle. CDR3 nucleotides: TGTGCCAGCAGTGACGGCAGCGCCCGTGGCTACACCTTC. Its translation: CASSDGSARGYTF.

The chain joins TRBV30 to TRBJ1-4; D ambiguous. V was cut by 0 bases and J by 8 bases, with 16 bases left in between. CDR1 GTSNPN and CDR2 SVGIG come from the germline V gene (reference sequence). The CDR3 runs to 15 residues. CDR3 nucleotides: TGTGCCTGGAGTGTAGGAGGAGGGATGGGGGAAAAACTGTTTTTT. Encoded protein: CAWSVGGGMGEKLFF. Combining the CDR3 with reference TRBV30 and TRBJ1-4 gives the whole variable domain SQTIHQWPATLVQPVGSPLSLECTVEGTSNPNLYWYRQAAGRGLQLLFYSVGIGQISSEVPQNLSASRPQDRQFILSSKKLLLSDSGFYLCAWSVGGGMGEKLFFGSGTQLSVL.

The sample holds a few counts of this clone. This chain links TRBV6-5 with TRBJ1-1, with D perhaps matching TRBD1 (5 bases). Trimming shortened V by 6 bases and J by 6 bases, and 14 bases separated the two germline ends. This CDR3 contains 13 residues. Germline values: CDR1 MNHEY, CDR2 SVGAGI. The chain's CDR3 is CASRGTMLPEAFF. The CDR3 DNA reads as TGTGCCAGCAGGGGGACTATGCTCCCTGAAGCTTTCTTT.

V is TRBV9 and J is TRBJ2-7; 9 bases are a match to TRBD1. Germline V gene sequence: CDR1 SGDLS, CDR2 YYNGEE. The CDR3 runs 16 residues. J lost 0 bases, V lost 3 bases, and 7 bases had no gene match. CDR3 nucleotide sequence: TGTGCCAGCAGCGCGTGGGACAGGGCGAGCTCCTACGAGCAGTACTTC. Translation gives CASSAWDRASSYEQYF.

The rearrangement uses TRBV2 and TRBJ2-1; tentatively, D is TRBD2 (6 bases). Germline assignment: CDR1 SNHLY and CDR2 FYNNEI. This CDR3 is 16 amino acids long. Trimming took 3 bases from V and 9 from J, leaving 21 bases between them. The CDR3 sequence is CASSEVLSGPRGEQFF. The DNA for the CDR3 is TGTGCCAGCAGTGAGGTTTTGAGCGGGCCGCGCGGTGAGCAGTTCTTC.

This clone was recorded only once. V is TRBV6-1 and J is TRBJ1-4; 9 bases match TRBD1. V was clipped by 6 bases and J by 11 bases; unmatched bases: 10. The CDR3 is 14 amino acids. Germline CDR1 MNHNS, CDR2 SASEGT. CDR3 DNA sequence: TGTGCCAGCAGCCACAGGGGGCCCGAATGGAAACTGTTTTTT. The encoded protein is CASSHRGPEWKLFF.

The DNA of the CDR3 is TGTGCCTGGAGTGTTACTAGCGGGAGGAATGAGCAGTTCTTC. Translation: CAWSVTSGRNEQFF. The chain carries TRBV30 and TRBJ2-1; 12 bases align to TRBD2. CDR3 length equals 14 residues. The J segment lost 7 bases and the V segment lost 0 bases, leaving 1 base of the junction unmatched. Germline CDR1 is GTSNPN and CDR2 is SVGIG (reference sequence).

DNA for the CDR3: TGTGCCAGCAGCCCACTAGCCCGGGACACAGATACGCAGTATTTT. Protein sequence: CASSPLARDTDTQYF. This sequence joins TRBV6-1 and TRBJ2-3; TRBD2 might be the D (6 bases). The CDR3 totals 15 residues. V lost 6 bases and J lost 2, with 15 bases in between. Germline values: CDR1 MNHNS, CDR2 SASEGT.

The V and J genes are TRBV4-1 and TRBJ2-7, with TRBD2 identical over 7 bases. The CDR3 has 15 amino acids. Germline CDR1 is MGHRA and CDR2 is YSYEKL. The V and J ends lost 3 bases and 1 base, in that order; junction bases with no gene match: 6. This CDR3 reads CASSQGGAFSYEQYF. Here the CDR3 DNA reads TGCGCCAGCAGCCAGGGAGGGGCCTTTTCCTACGAGCAGTACTTC.

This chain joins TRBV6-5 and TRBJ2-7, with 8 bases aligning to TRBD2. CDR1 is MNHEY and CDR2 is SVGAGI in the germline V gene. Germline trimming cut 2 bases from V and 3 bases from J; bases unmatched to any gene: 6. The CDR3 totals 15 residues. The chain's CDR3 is CASSYAAGGGYEQYF. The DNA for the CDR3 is TGTGCCAGCAGTTACGCGGCGGGAGGAGGCTACGAGCAGTACTTC.

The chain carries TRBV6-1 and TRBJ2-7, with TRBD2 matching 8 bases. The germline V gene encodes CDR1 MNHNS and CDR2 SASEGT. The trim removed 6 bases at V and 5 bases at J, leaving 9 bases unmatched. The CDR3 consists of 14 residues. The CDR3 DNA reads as TGTGCCAGCAGCTCACGGGGGGGGCTCAACGAGCAGTACTTC. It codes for CASSSRGGLNEQYF.

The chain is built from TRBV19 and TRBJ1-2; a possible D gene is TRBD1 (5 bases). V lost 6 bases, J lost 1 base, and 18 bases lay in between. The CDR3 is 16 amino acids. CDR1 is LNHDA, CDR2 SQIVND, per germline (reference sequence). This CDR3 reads CASREGGRGFNYGYTF. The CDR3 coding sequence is TGTGCCAGTAGGGAGGGAGGACGGGGGTTTAACTATGGCTACACCTTC.

The CDR3 DNA reads as TGTGCCAGCTCACAACCGGGGGGAGGAGAGACCCAGTACTTC. Translated, it gives CASSQPGGGETQYF. The V gene is TRBV18, the J gene TRBJ2-5, with 7 bases matching TRBD2. Germline-derived CDR1 and CDR2 are KGHSH and LQKENI. The CDR3 is 14 amino acids. Trimming removed 4 bases from V and 4 bases from J; junction bases left unmatched: 6.

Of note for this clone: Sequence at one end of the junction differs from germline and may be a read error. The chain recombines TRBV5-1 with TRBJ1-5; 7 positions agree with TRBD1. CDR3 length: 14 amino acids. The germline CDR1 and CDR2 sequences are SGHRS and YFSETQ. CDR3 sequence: CASSQGQENQPQNF. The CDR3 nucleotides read TGCGCCAGCAGCCAAGGACAGGAGAATCAGCCCCAGAATTTT.

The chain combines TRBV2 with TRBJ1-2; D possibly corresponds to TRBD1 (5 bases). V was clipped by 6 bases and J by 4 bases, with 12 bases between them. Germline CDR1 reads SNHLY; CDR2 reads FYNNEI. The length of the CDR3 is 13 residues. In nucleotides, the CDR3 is TGTGCCAGCAGCCGACAGTTAATCTATGGCTACACCTTC. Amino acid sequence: CASSRQLIYGYTF.

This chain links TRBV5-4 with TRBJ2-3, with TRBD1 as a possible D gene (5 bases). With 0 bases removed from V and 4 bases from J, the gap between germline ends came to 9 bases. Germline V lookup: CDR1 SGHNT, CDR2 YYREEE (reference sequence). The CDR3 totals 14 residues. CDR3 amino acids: CASSLAGFPDTQYF. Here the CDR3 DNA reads TGTGCCAGCAGCTTGGCAGGGTTCCCAGATACGCAGTATTTT.

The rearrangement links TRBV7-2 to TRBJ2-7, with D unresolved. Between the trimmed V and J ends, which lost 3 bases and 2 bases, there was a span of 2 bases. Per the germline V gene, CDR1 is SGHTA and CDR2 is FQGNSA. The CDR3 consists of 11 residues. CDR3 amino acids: CASSFAYEQYF. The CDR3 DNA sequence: TGTGCCAGCAGCTTCGCCTACGAGCAGTACTTC.

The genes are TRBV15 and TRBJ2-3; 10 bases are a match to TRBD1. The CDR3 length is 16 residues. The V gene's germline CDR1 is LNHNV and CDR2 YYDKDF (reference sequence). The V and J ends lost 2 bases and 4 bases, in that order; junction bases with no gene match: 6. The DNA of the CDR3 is TGTGCCACCAGCAGAATGACAGGGGGCGGGGCAGATACGCAGTATTTT. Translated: CATSRMTGGGADTQYF. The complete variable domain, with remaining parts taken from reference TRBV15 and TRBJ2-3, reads DAMVIQNPRYQVTQFGKPVTLSCSQTLNHNVMYWYQQKSSQAPKLLFHYYDKDFNNEADTPDNFQSRRPNTSFCFLDIRSPGLGDTAMYLCATSRMTGGGADTQYFGPGTRLTVL.

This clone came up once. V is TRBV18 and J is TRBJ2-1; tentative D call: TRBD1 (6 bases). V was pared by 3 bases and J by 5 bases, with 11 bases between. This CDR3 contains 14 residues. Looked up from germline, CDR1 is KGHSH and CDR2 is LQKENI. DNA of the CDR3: TGTGCCAGCTCACCTCCGGACAGTAACAATGAGCAGTTCTTC. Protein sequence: CASSPPDSNNEQFF.

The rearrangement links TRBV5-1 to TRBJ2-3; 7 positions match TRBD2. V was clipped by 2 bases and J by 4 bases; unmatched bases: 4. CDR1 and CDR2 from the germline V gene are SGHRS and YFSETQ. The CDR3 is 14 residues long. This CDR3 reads CASSLGTTSDTQYF. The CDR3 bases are TGCGCCAGCAGCTTAGGGACTACCTCAGATACGCAGTATTTT.

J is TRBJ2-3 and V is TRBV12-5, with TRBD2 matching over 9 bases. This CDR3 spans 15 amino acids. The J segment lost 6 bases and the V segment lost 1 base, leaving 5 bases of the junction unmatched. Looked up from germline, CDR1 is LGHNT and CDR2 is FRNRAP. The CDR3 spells CASGLGRGGPDTQYF. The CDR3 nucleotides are TGTGCTAGTGGTTTGGGGCGGGGGGGCCCCGATACGCAGTATTTT. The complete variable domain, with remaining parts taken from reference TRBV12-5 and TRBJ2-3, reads DARVTQTPRHKVTEMGQEVTMRCQPILGHNTVFWYRQTMMQGLELLAYFRNRAPLDDSGMPKDRFSAEMPDATLATLKIQPSEPRDSAVYFCASGLGRGGPDTQYFGPGTRLTVL.

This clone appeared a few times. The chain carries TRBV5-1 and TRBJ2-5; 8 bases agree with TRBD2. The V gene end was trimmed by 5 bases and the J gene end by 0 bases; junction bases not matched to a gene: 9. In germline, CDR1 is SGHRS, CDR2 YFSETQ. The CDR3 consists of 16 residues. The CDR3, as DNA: TGCGCCAGCAGTTTAGGTGCGGGGGGACACCAAGAGACCCAGTACTTC. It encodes CASSLGAGGHQETQYF.

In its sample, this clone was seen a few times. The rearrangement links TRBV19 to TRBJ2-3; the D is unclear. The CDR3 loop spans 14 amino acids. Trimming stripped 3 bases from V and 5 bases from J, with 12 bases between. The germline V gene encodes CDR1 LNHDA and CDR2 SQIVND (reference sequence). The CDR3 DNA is TGTGCCAGTAGTATTGTGTTCCCTCGAGATACGCAGTATTTT. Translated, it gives CASSIVFPRDTQYF.

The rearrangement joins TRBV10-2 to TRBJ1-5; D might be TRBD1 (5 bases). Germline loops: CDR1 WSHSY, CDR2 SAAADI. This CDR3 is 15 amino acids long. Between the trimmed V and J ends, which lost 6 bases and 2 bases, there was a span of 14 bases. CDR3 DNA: TGCGCCAGCAGCCGGAGCAGGGAGGGCAATCAGCCCCAGCATTTT. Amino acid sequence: CASSRSREGNQPQHF.

The CDR3, as DNA: TGTGCCAGCAGCTTGGGGCGGACTAGTTTCTACGAGCAGTACTTC. Encoded protein: CASSLGRTSFYEQYF. The V call is TRBV5-4, the J call TRBJ2-7; 7 nucleotides align to TRBD2. The V gene's germline CDR1 is SGHNT and CDR2 YYREEE (reference sequence). V lost 0 bases, J lost 3 bases, and 6 bases stayed unmatched. The CDR3 extends over 15 amino acids.

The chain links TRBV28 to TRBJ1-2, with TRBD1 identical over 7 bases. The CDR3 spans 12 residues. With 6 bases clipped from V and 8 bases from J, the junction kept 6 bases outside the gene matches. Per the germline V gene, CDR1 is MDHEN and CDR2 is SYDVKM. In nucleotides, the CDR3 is TGTGCCAGCAGGCGGACAGGATCCGGCTACACCTTC. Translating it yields CASRRTGSGYTF.